One and the same sample provided the 21 T cell receptor beta chains below, sequenced in a study of T cell changes during pregnancy in multiple sclerosis. Data came from immunoSEQ multiplex PCR; TCRdb stores just in-frame clones and leaves some out. The top ten hold around 2% of the sample, which has about 93,000 clones, 85% to 95% seen once. This material consisted of peripheral blood, taken after pregnancy. The receptors shown here come from a female donor with multiple sclerosis, enrolled in a pregnancy study.

The rearrangement joins TRBV28 to TRBJ2-3; perhaps TRBD2 as D (6 bases). CDR3 length: 14 amino acids. V gave up 5 bases and J gave up 5 bases, with 14 bases separating them. Germline-derived CDR1 and CDR2 are MDHEN and SYDVKM. The CDR3 region has the DNA TGTGCCAGCAGTGTGGGGGGTAGGGTAGATACGCAGTATTTT. Its translation is CASSVGGRVDTQYF.

The rearrangement links TRBV5-6 to TRBJ2-7; maybe TRBD1 (6 bases). The CDR3 contains 12 residues. V lost 0 bases and J 7 bases, leaving 8 bases between the germline ends. Germline loops: CDR1 SGHDT, CDR2 YYEEEE. The CDR3 region has the DNA TGTGCCAGCAGCTTGGGAAGGGGGGAGCAGTACTTC. Translating gives CASSLGRGEQYF.

The chain carries TRBV21-1 and TRBJ2-7; TRBD2, the D gene given by the table, was not confirmed from the DNA. TRBV21-1 is a documented pseudogene. The CDR3 is 14 residues long. Here the CDR3 reads CASNPRLSSYEQYF. CDR3 nucleotides: TGTGCCAGCAATCCTCGCCTGAGCTCCTACGAGCAGTACTTC.

The chain joins TRBV10-3 to TRBJ2-3; 10 bases match TRBD2. Germline CDR1 is ENHRY and CDR2 is SYGVKD. This CDR3 contains 15 residues. The J segment lost 4 bases and the V segment lost 6 bases, leaving 7 bases of the junction unmatched. The CDR3 region has the DNA TGTGCCATCAGCGATATTCTAGCGGGAGCAGATACGCAGTATTTT. Its protein is CAISDILAGADTQYF.

The chain couples TRBV10-3 to TRBJ1-1, with D possibly matching TRBD1 (5 bases). From germline, CDR1 is ENHRY and CDR2 SYGVKD. The CDR3 spans 13 residues. V dropped 5 bases and J dropped 0 bases, with 7 bases sitting between them. As DNA, the CDR3 is TGTGCCATCAGTCAGGGTATGAACACTGAAGCTTTCTTT. Its translation is CAISQGMNTEAFF.

This chain links TRBV19 with TRBJ1-1; D is ambiguous. Trimming cost V 1 base and J 1 base, with 10 bases left between them. The germline V gene has CDR1 LNHDA and CDR2 SQIVND (reference sequence). The CDR3 length is 15 residues. DNA for the CDR3: TGTGCCAGTAGTATAGCACAGATCACGAACACTGAAGCTTTCTTT. This gives the protein CASSIAQITNTEAFF.

The count of this clone is one. This chain links TRBV6-6 with TRBJ1-5; 7 nucleotides agree with TRBD1. This CDR3 has 14 residues. Trimming at V came to 5 bases and at J to 0 bases, leaving 1 base not matched to a gene. The germline gives CDR1 MNHNY, CDR2 SVGAGI (reference sequence). Here the CDR3 DNA reads TGTGCCAGCAGTCAGGGGGGTAGCAATCAGCCCCAGCATTTT. Amino acid sequence: CASSQGGSNQPQHF.

The chain employs TRBV5-6 and TRBJ1-5; TRBD1 might be the D (5 bases). The CDR3 loop spans 15 amino acids. Germline CDR1 SGHDT, CDR2 YYEEEE. V lost 3 bases to trimming and J lost 6 bases, with 16 bases between them. DNA for the CDR3: TGTGCCAGCAGCTGGGGGGTGGGGTCGAGTCAGCCCCAGCATTTT. Its translation: CASSWGVGSSQPQHF.

The chain is built from TRBV6-5 and TRBJ1-3; D remains ambiguous. The CDR3 consists of 15 residues. V shed 0 bases and J shed 0 bases, with 6 bases lying between them. CDR1 is MNHEY, CDR2 SVGAGI, per germline. In nucleotides, the CDR3 is TGTGCCAGCAGTTACTCAGCCCACTCTGGAAACACCATATATTTT. Its translation: CASSYSAHSGNTIYF.

This clone was seen once. The chain carries TRBV6-5 and TRBJ1-5; D might be TRBD1 (6 bases). Germline CDR1 is MNHEY and CDR2 is SVGAGI. V gave up 3 bases and J gave up 5 bases, with 11 bases separating them. CDR3 size: 14 residues. The CDR3 here is CASSYTGKDQPQHF. The CDR3 DNA is TGTGCCAGCAGTTATACAGGGAAGGATCAGCCCCAGCATTTT.

In the case of this clone: This same CDR3 is encoded by further DNA sequences in the sample. This chain connects TRBV27 to TRBJ2-6; 7 bases line up with TRBD1. Trimming cost V 3 bases and J 0 bases; bases outside gene matches: 2. This CDR3 is built from 16 residues. The germline gives CDR1 MNHEY, CDR2 SMNVEV (reference sequence). The CDR3 spells CASSLTGSSGANVLTF. DNA of the CDR3: TGTGCCAGCAGTTTGACAGGGAGCTCTGGGGCCAACGTCCTGACTTTC.

The chain has TRBV5-1 and TRBJ2-3; D is perhaps TRBD1 (6 bases). This CDR3 has 16 residues. CDR1 SGHRS and CDR2 YFSETQ come from the germline V gene. Trimming took 4 bases from V and 0 from J, leaving 15 bases between them. DNA for the CDR3: TGCGCCAGCAGCCCCGGATCAGGGGCGAGCACAGATACGCAGTATTTT. Translating gives CASSPGSGASTDTQYF.

This clone was recorded only once. The rearrangement links TRBV7-3 to TRBJ2-5, with D tentatively TRBD2 (5 bases). Trimming pared 6 bases from V and 3 bases from J, leaving 11 bases between. Germline loops: CDR1 SGHTA, CDR2 FQGTGA. The CDR3 consists of 13 residues. The CDR3 here is CASSLRREETQYF. CDR3 nucleotide sequence: TGTGCCAGCAGTTTGAGGCGGGAAGAGACCCAGTACTTC.

The rearrangement joins TRBV19 to TRBJ1-5, with D possibly TRBD1 on 5 matching bases. The germline gives CDR1 LNHDA, CDR2 SQIVND (reference sequence). The CDR3 totals 14 residues. The V end was cut by 6 bases, the J end by 4 bases, with 13 bases between. The CDR3 DNA reads as TGTGCCAGTAGACTCACCCAGGGTAATCAGCCCCAGCATTTT. Its protein product is CASRLTQGNQPQHF.

The chain has TRBV7-6 and TRBJ2-3; D may be TRBD2 (6 bases). The germline V gene has CDR1 SGHVS and CDR2 FNYEAQ. The CDR3 runs to 18 residues. Deletions cut 1 base from V and 1 base from J, with 18 bases between. The CDR3 loop reads CASSLVSPLGLGTDTQYF. Here the CDR3 DNA reads TGTGCCAGCAGCTTAGTTTCACCGTTGGGACTGGGCACAGATACGCAGTATTTT.

The chain is built from TRBV19 and TRBJ2-2; perhaps TRBD2 as D (6 bases). This CDR3 spans 15 amino acids. Germline CDR1 reads LNHDA; CDR2 reads SQIVND (reference sequence). Trimming took off 3 bases at V and 7 bases at J, with 15 bases between the two ends. The DNA for the CDR3 is TGTGCCAGTAGTATGTTCGGAGGGATGGGCGGGGAGCTGTTTTTT. This sequence encodes CASSMFGGMGGELFF.

The DNA of the CDR3 is TGTGCCAGCAGCTTCAGGGTCGGGAGTACGCAGTATTTT. Translation gives CASSFRVGSTQYF. The chain is built from TRBV7-8 and TRBJ2-3, with D possibly matching TRBD2 (6 bases). The V and J ends lost 3 bases and 8 bases respectively, with 12 bases between them. CDR3 size: 13 residues. Germline CDR1 and CDR2: SGHVS and FQNEAQ.

V gene TRBV7-3 combines with J gene TRBJ1-6, with 7 positions matching TRBD1. This CDR3 region has 14 residues. J gave up 5 bases and V 5 bases, and 3 bases lay outside the gene matches. Germline-derived CDR1 and CDR2 are SGHTA and FQGTGA. CDR3 DNA sequence: TGTGCCAGCAGCCCGGGACAGAATAATTCACCCCTCCACTTT. The encoded protein is CASSPGQNNSPLHF.

This clone was seen only once. V is TRBV20-1 and J is TRBJ2-7; TRBD1 is a possible D gene (6 bases). CDR3 size: 11 residues. V gave up 7 bases and J gave up 3 bases, with 10 bases separating them. Germline V gene lookup returns CDR1 DFQATT and CDR2 SNEGSKA (reference sequence). The CDR3 sequence: CSVDRNYEQYF. The CDR3 bases are TGCAGTGTTGACAGGAACTACGAGCAGTACTTC.

The rearrangement joins TRBV30 to TRBJ1-2; 7 positions agree with TRBD1. The germline gives CDR1 GTSNPN, CDR2 SVGIG (reference sequence). CDR3 size: 12 residues. The trim removed 2 bases at V and 7 bases at J, leaving 4 bases unmatched. In nucleotides, the CDR3 is TGTGCCTGGAGTTTTCACAGGGGTGGCTACACCTTC. Protein product: CAWSFHRGGYTF.

This chain links TRBV5-1 with TRBJ2-1; the match to TRBD2 covers 7 bases. V was pared by 0 bases and J by 3 bases, with 3 bases of the junction left unmatched. This CDR3 contains 15 residues. CDR1 is SGHRS and CDR2 is YFSETQ in the germline V gene. CDR3 loop: CASSLGGGGYNEQFF. CDR3 DNA: TGCGCCAGCAGCTTGGGGGGCGGGGGCTACAATGAGCAGTTCTTC.